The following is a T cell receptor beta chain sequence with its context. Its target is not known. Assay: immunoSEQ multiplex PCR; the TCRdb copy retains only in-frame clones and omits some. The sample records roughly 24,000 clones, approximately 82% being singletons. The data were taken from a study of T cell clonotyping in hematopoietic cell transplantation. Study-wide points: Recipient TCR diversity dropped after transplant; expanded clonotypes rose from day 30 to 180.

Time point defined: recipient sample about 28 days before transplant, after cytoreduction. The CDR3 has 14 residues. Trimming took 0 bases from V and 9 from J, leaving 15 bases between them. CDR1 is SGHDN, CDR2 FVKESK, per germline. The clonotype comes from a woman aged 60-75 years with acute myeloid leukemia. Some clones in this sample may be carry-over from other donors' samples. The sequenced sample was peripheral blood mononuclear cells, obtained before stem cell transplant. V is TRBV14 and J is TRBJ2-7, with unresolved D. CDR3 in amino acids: CASSQDLAGRGQYF. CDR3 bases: TGTGCCAGCAGCCAAGATCTGGCTGGTCGCGGGCAGTACTTC.